This T cell receptor (beta chain) originates from a study of blood T cell repertoires in COVID-19. Germline CDR1 and CDR2: WNHNN and SYGVQD (reference sequence). V was pared by 5 bases and J by 1 base, with 2 bases of the junction left unmatched. This CDR3 has 14 residues. This clone has only a few counts. Authors' methods: It was from reference gene primer amplification that nucleated cell counts were estimated. Assay used: immunoSEQ multiplex PCR; TCRdb lists only in-frame clones, some missing. V and J calls and clone size are those listed in that table; D and trimming were worked out from the DNA. The sample shows about 76,000 clones, about 85% of them seen only once. Seattle's cohort entered during active infection and was followed longitudinally.

The TCR sequence derives from a man aged 60-69 years with COVID-19, enrolled during active disease. The specimen was peripheral blood. J is TRBJ2-4 and V is TRBV10-1; the match to TRBD1 covers 7 bases. The CDR3 is CASSTQGAKNIQYF. CDR3 DNA: TGCGCCAGCAGTACACAGGGGGCCAAAAACATTCAGTACTTC.